The sample holds many counts of the clone carrying this TCR beta chain. Germline lookup yields CDR1 SGHRS and CDR2 YFSETQ. Losses at the gene ends were 4 bases for V and 7 bases for J; bases not matched to a gene: 14. The CDR3 loop spans 16 amino acids. These data belong to a study of identical twins. cDNA molecules carried unique molecular identifiers, and template switching added a universal primer site. TCRdb re-called the 5' RACE reads through MiXCR, storing one row per CDR3 protein. This sample yields about 890,000 distinct CDR3 sequences, of which about 12% are seen a single time; about 1.5% belongs to the top ten. Among all donors, each was a healthy Caucasian. This sample was shared with a second study, whose subject was yellow fever vaccine responses in identical twins.

The source of this sequence is a young woman in good health. Input material: PBMCs. The chain employs TRBV5-1 and TRBJ2-1; 7 nucleotides match TRBD1. The CDR3, as DNA: TGCGCCAGCAGCCAGGGATCGCTAGGGGGCTCGAATGAGCAGTTCTTC. This translates into CASSQGSLGGSNEQFF.